A selection of T cell receptor beta chains follows, all from one sample in a study of blood T cell repertoires in COVID-19. Measured with immunoSEQ multiplex PCR; TCRdb has only the in-frame clones, and not every one. The sample has roughly 250,000 clones; around nine tenths are singletons. Material for sequencing was peripheral blood. The source is a woman in her thirties or forties who had recovered from COVID-19. Both conserved end residues are trimmed from each CDR3.

v_call cdr3_aa
TRBV13 ASSLGLAGVPNEQF
TRBV5-1 ASSLGTFSSSTDTQY
TRBV5-1 ASSLAWLAQETQY
TRBV30 AAELAGGRRTLQETQY
TRBV7-2 ASTDTTNEKLF
TRBV6-5 ASSYKPGGTGELF
TRBV7-3 ASSQGLGADTQY
TRBV19 ASSRGASGNTIY
TRBV4-1 ASQQVNTGELF
TRBV10-1 ASSESDGGGFSYEQY
TRBV19 ASSTRTGSTDTQY